This T cell receptor beta chain emerged from a study of cytotoxic CD8 clonotypes in ibrutinib-treated CLL. For the study at large: The subjects consisted of roughly ten relapsed/refractory and roughly 15 treatment-naive individuals, with approximately 18 IGHV unmutated. Mean per-sample yields comprised around 250,000 productive templates and fewer than 95,000 productive rearrangements.

On this clone: No antigen is known for it.

The trim removed 0 bases at V and 3 bases at J, leaving 5 bases unmatched. CDR3 length: 15 amino acids. Germline V lookup: CDR1 SGHNT, CDR2 YYREEE (reference sequence). General study findings and limits: Before falling back toward baseline at progression, clonality had risen at the time of ibrutinib response. Public clonotypes, rarely seen, contracted or held steady on treatment.

Method: immunoSEQ multiplex PCR; TCRdb's copy keeps in-frame clones and lacks some. The sample records tens of thousands of clones, around 60% being singletons. Material: PBMCs, obtained after 24 months of ibrutinib treatment. This receptor was taken from a human donor with chronic lymphocytic leukemia. J is TRBJ2-7 and V is TRBV5-4; 8 bases fit TRBD1. CDR3 bases: TGTGCCAGCAGCTTGGGTGGGACAGGATTCTACGAGCAGTACTTC. Translation: CASSLGGTGFYEQYF.